The 27 T cell receptor beta chains below all came from one sample that was sequenced in a study of CD8 T cells in Susac syndrome. RNA in amounts of about 0.45 to 1 ug was reverse transcribed with random hexamers. TCRdb used MiXCR to reprocess the immunoSEQ multiplex PCR reads, holding one entry per CDR3 protein. The sample has hundreds of thousands of distinct CDR3 sequences, around 83% seen once. The specimen was CD8+ T cells from PBMCs. The receptors originated from a human donor with multiple sclerosis.

A single count supports this clonotype. The chain links TRBV4-1 to TRBJ1-5; D gene unclear. Germline V CDR1 and CDR2: MGHRA, YSYEKL. The V gene lost 5 bases and the J gene lost 9 bases, with 14 bases spanning the gap. The CDR3 is made up of 13 amino acids. CDR3 sequence: CASSFDGVGPQHF. CDR3 nucleotides: TGCGCCAGCAGCTTCGACGGGGTTGGGCCCCAGCATTTT.

The chain employs TRBV29-1 and TRBJ2-7; 11 bases line up with TRBD2. Germline loops: CDR1 SQVTM, CDR2 ANQGSEA. The junction had 1 base not matched to a gene; V was cut back by 6 bases and J by 0 bases. The CDR3 is made up of 13 amino acids. The CDR3 DNA reads as TGCAGCGTACTAGCGGGGGACTCCTACGAGCAGTACTTC. It is translated as CSVLAGDSYEQYF.

V usage is TRBV11-2 and J usage is TRBJ1-2; 10 positions match TRBD1. Germline loops: CDR1 SGHAT, CDR2 FQNNGV. This CDR3 has 15 amino acids. V trimming: 3 bases; J trimming: 6 bases; junction bases outside the gene matches: 7. This chain's CDR3 is CASSFQHGTGDGYTF. Written as DNA, the CDR3 is TGTGCCAGCAGCTTCCAACATGGGACAGGGGATGGCTACACCTTC.

The V gene is TRBV5-5, the J gene TRBJ1-1; D might be TRBD1 (6 bases). Germline V gene data show CDR1 as SGHKS and CDR2 as YYEKEE (reference sequence). This CDR3 comprises 14 residues. V lost 3 bases to trimming and J lost 6 bases, with 15 bases between them. CDR3: CASSSPEGDPEAFF. The CDR3 nucleotides read TGTGCCAGCAGCTCTCCGGAGGGGGATCCTGAAGCTTTCTTT.

The chain recombines TRBV7-9 with TRBJ2-7, with unresolved D. The germline V gene has CDR1 SEHNR and CDR2 FQNEAQ (reference sequence). Between the trimmed V and J ends, which lost 0 bases and 2 bases, there was a span of 8 bases. CDR3 length: 14 amino acids. The CDR3 region is CASSLAPSPYEQYF. The CDR3 nucleotides read TGTGCCAGCAGCTTAGCGCCCTCCCCCTACGAGCAGTACTTC.

The chain carries TRBV28 and TRBJ1-2, with D possibly being TRBD1 (6 bases). Between the trimmed V and J ends, which lost 4 bases and 4 bases, there was a span of 16 bases. The CDR3 is 15 residues long. Germline CDR1 and CDR2: MDHEN and SYDVKM. CDR3 coding DNA: TGTGCCAGCAGTTGGAAGACTACAGGGCTCTATGGCTACACCTTC. It is translated as CASSWKTTGLYGYTF.

The chain carries TRBV5-8 and TRBJ1-1; tentatively, D is TRBD1 (6 bases). V lost 8 bases to trimming and J lost 3 bases, with 20 bases between them. The CDR3 is 15 residues long. Germline V gene sequence: CDR1 SGHTS, CDR2 YDEGEE. This CDR3 is CASRERTAFDTEAFF. The CDR3 DNA sequence: TGTGCCAGTCGAGAGAGGACAGCGTTCGACACTGAAGCTTTCTTT.

The chain has TRBV19 and TRBJ2-7, with TRBD1 matching over 8 bases. V was clipped by 6 bases and J by 2 bases; unmatched bases: 9. Germline loops: CDR1 LNHDA, CDR2 SQIVND (reference sequence). The CDR3 totals 15 residues. The CDR3 region is CASSEGTGSPYEQYF. Here the CDR3 DNA reads TGTGCCAGTAGCGAGGGGACAGGTTCCCCCTACGAGCAGTACTTC.

The chain carries TRBV7-3 and TRBJ2-1; 7 bases are a match to TRBD2. The junction had 11 bases not matched to a gene; V was cut back by 4 bases and J by 8 bases. Germline V gene sequence: CDR1 SGHTA, CDR2 FQGTGA. The CDR3 loop spans 15 amino acids. The CDR3 sequence is CASSSGPRGVHEQFF. The CDR3 DNA sequence: TGTGCCAGCAGCTCCGGGCCTCGGGGGGTCCATGAGCAGTTCTTC.

CDR3 in amino acids: CASSQDVGVGNTIYF. The CDR3 DNA reads as TGTGCCAGCAGCCAAGATGTGGGGGTCGGAAACACCATATATTTT. The J gene is TRBJ1-3, the V gene TRBV3-1, with D possibly matching TRBD1 (5 bases). Trimming took off 0 bases at V and 4 bases at J, with 10 bases between the two ends. Per the germline V gene, CDR1 is LGHDT and CDR2 is YNNKEL (reference sequence). The CDR3 is made up of 15 amino acids.

This clonotype appeared a few times. This chain joins TRBV6-4 and TRBJ2-2, with no clear D. The CDR3 length is 12 residues. V gave up 7 bases and J gave up 2 bases, with 5 bases separating them. Germline CDR1 reads MRHNA; CDR2 reads SNTAGT. CDR3 sequence (DNA): TGTGCCAGCATTCCCAACACCGGGGAGCTGTTTTTT. It is translated as CASIPNTGELFF.

The chain employs TRBV27 and TRBJ1-2; D is uncertain. V gave up 5 bases and J gave up 8 bases, with 15 bases separating them. The V gene's germline CDR1 is MNHEY and CDR2 SMNVEV (reference sequence). This CDR3 region has 13 residues. This CDR3 is CASSPRIPSGYTF. Written as DNA, the CDR3 is TGTGCCAGCAGTCCCCGCATCCCAAGCGGCTACACCTTC.

This clonotype was seen once. As DNA, the CDR3 is TGTGCCAGCAGCCTCTGGGGACTAGCGGACTCCTACAATGAGCAGTTCTTC. This gives the protein CASSLWGLADSYNEQFF. This rearrangement joins TRBV7-8 to TRBJ2-1, with TRBD2 matching 11 bases. The CDR3 sequence is 17 residues long. J was trimmed by 0 bases and V by 5 bases; bases with no gene match: 6. Germline CDR1 reads SGHVS; CDR2 reads FQNEAQ.

This sequence joins TRBV20-1 and TRBJ2-6, with D possibly being TRBD1 (6 bases). The germline V gene encodes CDR1 DFQATT and CDR2 SNEGSKA (reference sequence). The CDR3 extends over 17 amino acids. Trimming pared 1 base from V and 0 bases from J, leaving 13 bases between. In DNA form, the CDR3 reads TGCAGTGCTAGAGTCGAGACAGGAATCTCTGGGGCCAACGTCCTGACTTTC. Amino acids: CSARVETGISGANVLTF.

The V call is TRBV19, the J call TRBJ1-1, with 9 bases matching TRBD1. The CDR3 consists of 16 residues. J was trimmed by 5 bases and V by 5 bases; bases with no gene match: 12. The germline CDR1 and CDR2 sequences are LNHDA and SQIVND (reference sequence). CDR3 amino acids: CASSQDEGTGWTEAFF. The CDR3 DNA reads TGTGCCAGTAGTCAGGATGAGGGGACAGGGTGGACTGAAGCTTTCTTT.

This chain connects TRBV4-1 to TRBJ2-2, with D maybe TRBD1 (5 bases). Germline V gene data show CDR1 as MGHRA and CDR2 as YSYEKL. The CDR3 is 17 amino acids. Trimming pared 0 bases from V and 6 bases from J, leaving 17 bases between. CDR3 coding DNA: TGCGCCAGCAGCCAAGATATCGGCAGGGCATATGCCGGGGAGCTGTTTTTT. Translation gives CASSQDIGRAYAGELFF.

In DNA, the CDR3 is TGTGCCTGGAGACAGTCCTACGAGCAGTACTTC. This gives the protein CAWRQSYEQYF. The V and J genes are TRBV30 and TRBJ2-7; D remains unclear. Germline V gene sequence: CDR1 GTSNPN, CDR2 SVGIG (reference sequence). V was cut by 3 bases and J by 1 base, with 4 bases left in between. The CDR3 consists of 11 residues.

This chain connects TRBV18 to TRBJ1-2, with D possibly being TRBD1 (6 bases). Germline V gene data show CDR1 as KGHSH and CDR2 as LQKENI. The V end was cut by 3 bases, the J end by 8 bases, with 16 bases between. The CDR3 is 14 amino acids. The CDR3 protein is CASSPNRVLRGYTF. CDR3 coding DNA: TGTGCCAGCTCACCTAACAGGGTTCTTAGAGGCTACACCTTC.

The V call is TRBV27, the J call TRBJ2-7; possibly TRBD1 or TRBD2 for D (5 bases each). Germline lookup yields CDR1 MNHEY and CDR2 SMNVEV (reference sequence). The V and J ends lost 5 bases and 4 bases respectively, with 15 bases between them. This CDR3 has 14 residues. In DNA, the CDR3 is TGTGCCAGCAGTCCGAGGGGAGTCCTATACGAGCAGTACTTC. It codes for CASSPRGVLYEQYF.

The chain carries TRBV7-6 and TRBJ2-1; 13 bases line up with TRBD2. Germline V lookup: CDR1 SGHVS, CDR2 FNYEAQ. Trimming at V came to 5 bases and at J to 8 bases, leaving 12 bases not matched to a gene. The CDR3 sequence is 17 residues long. The DNA of the CDR3 is TGTGCCAGCAGCCACGCCCTGACCGGGACTAGCGGGGATGAGCAGTTCTTC. Protein: CASSHALTGTSGDEQFF.

The V call is TRBV11-1, the J call TRBJ2-1; 8 nucleotides match TRBD2. V was clipped by 5 bases and J by 6 bases; unmatched bases: 9. This CDR3 has 15 residues. Germline-derived CDR1 and CDR2 are SGHAT and FQDESV (reference sequence). This chain's CDR3 is CASSPRLATGNEQFF. The CDR3 region has the DNA TGTGCCAGCAGCCCAAGACTAGCGACGGGCAATGAGCAGTTCTTC.

The chain has TRBV27 and TRBJ2-1; perhaps TRBD2 as D (5 bases). The V and J ends lost 3 bases and 9 bases respectively, with 15 bases between them. Germline V lookup: CDR1 MNHEY, CDR2 SMNVEV (reference sequence). The CDR3 runs 14 residues. The DNA of the CDR3 is TGTGCCAGCAGTTTCATCTCTAGCAGTGTTGAGCAGTTCTTC. This codes for CASSFISSSVEQFF.

V and J are TRBV4-1 and TRBJ2-7; a weak D match, TRBD1 (6 bases). Per germline, CDR1 MGHRA and CDR2 YSYEKL. This CDR3 has 13 amino acids. Trimming left V 2 bases short and J 5 bases short, with 10 bases between. CDR3 bases: TGCGCCAGCAGCCAATCTCAGGGGAACGAGCAGTACTTC. It encodes CASSQSQGNEQYF.

V usage is TRBV4-1 and J usage is TRBJ2-7; TRBD2 aligns across 8 bases. Trimming removed 2 bases from V and 5 bases from J; junction bases left unmatched: 11. The germline CDR1 and CDR2 sequences are MGHRA and YSYEKL. The length of the CDR3 is 16 residues. As DNA, the CDR3 is TGCGCCAGCAGCCAACTCATTACGGGAGGGTCCGACGAGCAGTACTTC. Translating it yields CASSQLITGGSDEQYF.

The chain has TRBV20-1 and TRBJ2-3; a possible D gene is TRBD2 (6 bases). This CDR3 region has 15 residues. Looked up from germline, CDR1 is DFQATT and CDR2 is SNEGSKA (reference sequence). Trimming removed 6 bases at V and 4 bases at J, with 20 bases between. CDR3 amino acids: CSADQWGGGADTQYF. The CDR3 nucleotides are TGCAGTGCCGACCAATGGGGAGGAGGGGCAGATACGCAGTATTTT.

V and J are TRBV4-1 and TRBJ2-7; 13 nucleotides line up with TRBD2. Germline-derived CDR1 and CDR2 are MGHRA and YSYEKL. The V segment lost 1 base and the J segment 2 bases; nucleotides outside the gene matches: 11. The CDR3 contains 19 residues. The CDR3 is CASSQAPSGLAGAPYEQYF. The CDR3 nucleotides are TGCGCCAGCAGCCAAGCCCCAAGTGGACTAGCGGGGGCCCCCTACGAGCAGTACTTC.

The chain couples TRBV5-4 to TRBJ1-1; D perhaps matches TRBD1 (5 bases). This CDR3 contains 13 residues. The V end was cut by 7 bases, the J end by 1 base, with 11 bases between. The germline V gene encodes CDR1 SGHNT and CDR2 YYREEE (reference sequence). CDR3 loop: CASLDRPNTEAFF. The CDR3 nucleotides are TGTGCCAGCTTAGACAGACCGAACACTGAAGCTTTCTTT.